These 5 T cell receptor beta chains originate from one sample sequenced in a study of shared clonotypes between healthy human individuals (TCRdb year 2020). Library preparation was by the immunoSEQ multiplex PCR assay. As stored in TCRdb, this immuneACCESS dataset retains in-frame rearrangements with V and J assigned. A fraction of the clones does not appear; measured against another copy, unresolved V genes explain less than half of the discrepancy, and the remainder lacks a known reason. The sample table contains millions of clones; only one count was recorded for approximately 92% of them. The ten largest clones take up about 0.13% of the sample. What was sequenced was naive CD4+ T cells sorted from blood. Sample cell subset or site, as interpreted from the label and publication: CD45RA+ positively selected. These receptors all stem from a man in his late teens or twenties in good health.

The rearrangement uses TRBV10-1 and TRBJ2-1; TRBD2 aligns across 7 bases. CDR1 WNHNN and CDR2 SYGVQD come from the germline V gene (reference sequence). This CDR3 has 15 amino acids. Unmatched junction bases numbered 10, after V lost 3 bases and J lost 8 bases. CDR3 residues: CASSDADYAGDEQFF. The CDR3 nucleotides read TGCGCCAGCAGTGACGCTGACTACGCGGGGGATGAGCAGTTCTTC.

As regards this clone: The sample contains more than one DNA sequence encoding this CDR3. The gene calls are TRBV5-6 and TRBJ1-3; TRBD1 matches at 7 bases. Germline V gene lookup returns CDR1 SGHDT and CDR2 YYEEEE. The ends lost 4 bases at V and 0 bases at J; junction bases unmatched: 10. The CDR3 is made up of 17 amino acids. DNA of the CDR3: TGTGCCAGCAGCCCGAGGATGACAGGGCCCTCTGGAAACACCATATATTTT. This translates into CASSPRMTGPSGNTIYF.

This clone has a single count. The same CDR3 also results from other DNA sequences found in this sample. The chain employs TRBV30 and TRBJ2-3, with TRBD2 matching 9 bases. CDR1 and CDR2 from the germline V gene are GTSNPN and SVGIG (reference sequence). The V and J ends lost 2 bases and 3 bases, in that order; junction bases with no gene match: 3. The length of the CDR3 is 14 residues. The CDR3 loop reads CAWSRLAGTDTQYF. The CDR3 coding sequence is TGTGCCTGGAGTCGTCTAGCGGGAACAGATACGCAGTATTTT.

V and J are TRBV5-5 and TRBJ2-7, with D hard to call. The CDR3 covers 13 residues. Germline CDR1 is SGHKS and CDR2 is YYEKEE (reference sequence). Deletions cut 4 bases from V and 4 bases from J, with 12 bases between. Written as DNA, the CDR3 is TGTGCCAGCAGCCCGGCCCCAGAGTACGAGCAGTACTTC. Translating gives CASSPAPEYEQYF.

This clone was counted a single time. This sample also contains other DNA sequences that code for the same CDR3. The rearrangement uses TRBV27 and TRBJ1-2; perhaps TRBD1 as D (6 bases). The length of the CDR3 is 14 residues. Germline CDR1 is MNHEY and CDR2 is SMNVEV (reference sequence). The V end lost 0 bases, the J end lost 5 bases, and 10 bases lay between the germline ends. CDR3 nucleotide sequence: TGTGCCAGCAGTTTATCAAGGACAGCATATGGCTACACCTTC. Translating it yields CASSLSRTAYGYTF.